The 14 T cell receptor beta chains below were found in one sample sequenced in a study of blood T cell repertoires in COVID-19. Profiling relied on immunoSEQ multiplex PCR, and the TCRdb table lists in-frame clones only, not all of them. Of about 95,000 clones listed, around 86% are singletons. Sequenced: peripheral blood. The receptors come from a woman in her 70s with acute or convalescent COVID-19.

In nucleotides, the CDR3 is TGTGCCAGCAGCGCAAGGACAGGGCGGGGCTACACCTTC. Translating it yields CASSARTGRGYTF. The chain employs TRBV5-5 and TRBJ1-2, with TRBD1 matching over 8 bases. The ends lost 4 bases at V and 8 bases at J; junction bases unmatched: 7. CDR3 length: 13 residues. Germline CDR1 reads SGHKS; CDR2 reads YYEKEE (reference sequence).

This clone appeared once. For the CDR3, the DNA is TGCAGCGTTGAAGAAGAGTGGAGAAGCACAGATACGCAGTATTTT. This codes for CSVEEEWRSTDTQYF. The V call is TRBV29-1, the J call TRBJ2-3; D uncertain. V was shortened by 0 bases and J by 0 bases, with 10 bases between the two germline ends. The CDR3 runs to 15 residues. CDR1 is SQVTM, CDR2 ANQGSEA, per germline.

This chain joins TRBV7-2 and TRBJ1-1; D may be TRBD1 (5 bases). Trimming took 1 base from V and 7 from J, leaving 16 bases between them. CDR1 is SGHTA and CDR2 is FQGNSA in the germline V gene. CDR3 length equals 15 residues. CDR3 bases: TGTGCCAGCAGCTTAGGGTCAGGGTCCCACGGTGAAGCTTTCTTT. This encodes CASSLGSGSHGEAFF. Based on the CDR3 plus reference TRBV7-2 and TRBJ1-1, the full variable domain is GAGVSQSPSNKVTEKGKDVELRCDPISGHTALYWYRQSLGQGLEFLIYFQGNSAPDKSGLPSDRFSAERTGGSVSTLTIQRTQQEDSAVYLCASSLGSGSHGEAFFGQGTRLTVV.

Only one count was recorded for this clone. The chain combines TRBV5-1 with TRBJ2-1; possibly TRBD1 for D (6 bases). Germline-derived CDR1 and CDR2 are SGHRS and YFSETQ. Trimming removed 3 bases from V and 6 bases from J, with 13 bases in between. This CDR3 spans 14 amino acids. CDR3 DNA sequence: TGCGCCAGCAGCTCCAGAGTACAGGGCAATGAGCAGTTCTTC. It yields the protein CASSSRVQGNEQFF.

CDR3 loop: CASSGPNYGYTF. CDR3 coding DNA: TGTGCCAGTTCAGGTCCAAACTATGGCTACACCTTC. The genes are TRBV19 and TRBJ1-2; unclear D gene. Germline assignment: CDR1 LNHDA and CDR2 SQIVND (reference sequence). The CDR3 loop spans 12 amino acids. V lost 8 bases to trimming and J lost 2 bases, with 9 bases between them.

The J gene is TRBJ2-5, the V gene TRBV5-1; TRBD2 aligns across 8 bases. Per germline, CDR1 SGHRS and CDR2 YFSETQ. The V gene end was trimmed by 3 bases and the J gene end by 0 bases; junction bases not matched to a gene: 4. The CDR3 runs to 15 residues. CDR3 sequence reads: CASSSGGGYQETQYF. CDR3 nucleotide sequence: TGCGCCAGCAGCTCCGGCGGGGGGTACCAAGAGACCCAGTACTTC.

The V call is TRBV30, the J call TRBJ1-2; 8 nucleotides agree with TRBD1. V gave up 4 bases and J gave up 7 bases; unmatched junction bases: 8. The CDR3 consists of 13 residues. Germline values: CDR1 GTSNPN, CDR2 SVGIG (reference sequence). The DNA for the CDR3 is TGTGCCTGGACTAACCAGGGGGCCTCTGGCTACACCTTC. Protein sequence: CAWTNQGASGYTF.

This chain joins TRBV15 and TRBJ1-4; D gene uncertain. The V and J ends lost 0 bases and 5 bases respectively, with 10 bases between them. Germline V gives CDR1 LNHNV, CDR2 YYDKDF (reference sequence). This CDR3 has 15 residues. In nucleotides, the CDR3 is TGTGCCACCAGCAGAGATGGGCAGCCGAATGAAAAACTGTTTTTT. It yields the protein CATSRDGQPNEKLFF.

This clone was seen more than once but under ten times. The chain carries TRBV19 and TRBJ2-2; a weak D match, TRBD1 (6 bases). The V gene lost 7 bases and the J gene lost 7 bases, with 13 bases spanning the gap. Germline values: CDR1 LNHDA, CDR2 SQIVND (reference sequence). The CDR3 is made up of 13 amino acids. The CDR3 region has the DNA TGTGCCAGTAATCCAGGGGTGAACGGGGAGCTGTTTTTT. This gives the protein CASNPGVNGELFF.

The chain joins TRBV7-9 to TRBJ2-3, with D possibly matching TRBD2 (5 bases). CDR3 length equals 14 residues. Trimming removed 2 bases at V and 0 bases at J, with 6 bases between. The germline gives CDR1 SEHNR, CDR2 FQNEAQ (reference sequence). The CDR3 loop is CASSLSGSTDTQYF. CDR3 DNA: TGTGCCAGCAGCTTATCGGGGAGCACAGATACGCAGTATTTT. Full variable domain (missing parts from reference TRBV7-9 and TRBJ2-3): DTGVSQNPRHKITKRGQNVTFRCDPISEHNRLYWYRQTLGQGPEFLTYFQNEAQLEKSRLLSDRFSAERPKGSFSTLEIQRTEQGDSAMYLCASSLSGSTDTQYFGPGTRLTVL.

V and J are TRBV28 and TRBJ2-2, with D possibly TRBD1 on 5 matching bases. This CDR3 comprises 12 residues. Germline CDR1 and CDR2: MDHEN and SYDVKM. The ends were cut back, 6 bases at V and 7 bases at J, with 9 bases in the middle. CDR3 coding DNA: TGTGCCAGCAGAGGGGTGGTCGGGGAGCTGTTTTTT. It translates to CASRGVVGELFF.

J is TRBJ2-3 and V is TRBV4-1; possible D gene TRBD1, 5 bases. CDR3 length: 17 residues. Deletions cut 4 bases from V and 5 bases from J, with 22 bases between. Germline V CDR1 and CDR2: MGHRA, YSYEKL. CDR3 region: CASSRTPNGQGKDTQYF. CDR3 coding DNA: TGCGCCAGCAGCCGCACCCCTAATGGGCAGGGAAAAGATACGCAGTATTTT.

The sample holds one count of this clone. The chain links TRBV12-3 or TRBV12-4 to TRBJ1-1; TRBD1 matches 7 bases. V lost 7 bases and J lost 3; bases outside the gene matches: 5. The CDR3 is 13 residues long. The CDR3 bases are TGTGCCAGCAACAGGGGATATCACACTGAAGCTTTCTTT. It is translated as CASNRGYHTEAFF.

The CDR3 nucleotides read TGCGCCAGCAGCCAAGATCCGGGTGTCATACTTAATGAGCAGTTCTTC. Translated, it gives CASSQDPGVILNEQFF. The chain uses TRBV4-1 and TRBJ2-1; D is ambiguous. V was trimmed by 0 bases and J by 7 bases, leaving 16 bases between them. The CDR3 runs to 16 residues. Per the germline V gene, CDR1 is MGHRA and CDR2 is YSYEKL.